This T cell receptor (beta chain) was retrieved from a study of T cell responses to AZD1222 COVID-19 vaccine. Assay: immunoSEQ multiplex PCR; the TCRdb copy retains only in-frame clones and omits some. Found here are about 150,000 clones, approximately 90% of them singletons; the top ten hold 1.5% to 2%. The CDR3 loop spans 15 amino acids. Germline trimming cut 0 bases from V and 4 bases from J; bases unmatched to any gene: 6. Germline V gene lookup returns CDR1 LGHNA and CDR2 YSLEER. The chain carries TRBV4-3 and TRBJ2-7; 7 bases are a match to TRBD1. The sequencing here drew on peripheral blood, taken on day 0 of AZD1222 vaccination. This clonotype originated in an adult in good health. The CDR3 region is CASSQEWTGNYEQYF. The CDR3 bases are TGCGCCAGCAGCCAAGAATGGACAGGAAATTACGAGCAGTACTTC.